The 23 T cell receptor beta chains below all came from one sample that was sequenced in a study of Graves' ophthalmopathy and Graves' hyperthyroidism. RNA transcripts yielded amplified TCR beta CDR3 regions. HTBI primers served in a first-round RT-PCR, which a second-round multiplex PCR followed. MiXCR, run by TCRdb on the multiplex PCR reads, gives a single entry per CDR3 protein. The sample contains 210,000 or so distinct CDR3 sequences, over 25% of which appear only once. The sample taken for sequencing was peripheral blood. These receptor sequences come from a man aged 45-65 years with Graves' ophthalmopathy.

This clonotype was seen many times. The V and J genes are TRBV20-1 and TRBJ2-2; D ambiguous. V shed 2 bases and J shed 4 bases, with 8 bases lying between them. This CDR3 region has 13 residues. CDR1 is DFQATT and CDR2 is SNEGSKA in the germline V gene (reference sequence). CDR3 sequence reads: CSARYFTTGELFF. The DNA for the CDR3 is TGCAGTGCTAGATACTTCACCACCGGGGAGCTGTTTTTT.

This clonotype was seen at least ten times. The rearrangement joins TRBV2 to TRBJ2-5; no reliable D call. The V and J ends lost 4 bases and 3 bases respectively, with 15 bases between them. Germline V gives CDR1 SNHLY, CDR2 FYNNEI. The CDR3 covers 15 residues. CDR3 coding DNA: TGTGCCAGCAGTGGACCTTCGGTGGGTAAAGAGACCCAGTACTTC. Protein sequence: CASSGPSVGKETQYF.

This clonotype showed up many times. A clone one base away is much larger, so this may be a read error. The chain couples TRBV27 to TRBJ2-7, with unresolved D. Trimming stripped 2 bases from V and 9 bases from J, with 14 bases between. This CDR3 is built from 13 residues. Germline V gene lookup returns CDR1 MNHEY and CDR2 SMNVEV (reference sequence). The CDR3 DNA is TGTGCCAGCAGTTTACTTCTTGGGCGCGGGCAGTACTTC. Translating gives CASSLLLGRGQYF.

This clonotype showed up many times. CDR3 DNA sequence: TGTGCCAGTAGTATATTGGGAACTACCTCTGGGGCCAACGTCCTGACTTTC. It specifies CASSILGTTSGANVLTF. The rearrangement uses TRBV19 and TRBJ2-6; D is undetermined. Trimming took off 2 bases at V and 0 bases at J, with 11 bases between the two ends. The CDR3 length is 17 residues. The germline V gene has CDR1 LNHDA and CDR2 SQIVND (reference sequence). The complete variable domain, with remaining parts taken from reference TRBV19 and TRBJ2-6, reads DGGITQSPKYLFRKEGQNVTLSCEQNLNHDAMYWYRQDPGQGLRLIYYSQIVNDFQKGDIAEGYSVSREKKESFPLTVTSAQKNPTAFYLCASSILGTTSGANVLTFGAGSRLTVL.

There are many counts of this clonotype. The rearrangement uses TRBV7-3 and TRBJ2-2; D is possibly TRBD1 (6 bases). With 1 base removed from V and 3 bases from J, the gap between germline ends came to 27 bases. The CDR3 is 21 amino acids. The germline CDR1 and CDR2 sequences are SGHTA and FQGTGA. Written as DNA, the CDR3 is TGTGCCAGCAGCTTAAAATGGGCGCCCAGATTTGGGGGCGCGGACACCGGGGAGCTGTTTTTT. Translation gives CASSLKWAPRFGGADTGELFF.

The chain is built from TRBV6-2 or TRBV6-3 and TRBJ1-3; no firm D call. CDR1 MNHEY and CDR2 SVGEGT come from the germline V gene. The CDR3 spans 10 residues. Trimming took 8 bases from V and 11 from J, leaving 10 bases between them. CDR3 in amino acids: CASPWIAIYF. CDR3 DNA sequence: TGTGCCAGCCCATGGATCGCCATATATTTT.

The chain links TRBV6-5 to TRBJ1-1; D is possibly TRBD1 (5 bases). Trimming shortened V by 0 bases and J by 6 bases, and 11 bases separated the two germline ends. The CDR3 runs to 14 residues. Germline CDR1 is MNHEY and CDR2 is SVGAGI. For the CDR3, the DNA is TGTGCCAGCAGTTACTCCCCCTGGGGCCCTGAAGCTTTCTTT. It specifies CASSYSPWGPEAFF.

The rearrangement uses TRBV11-2 and TRBJ1-5; 9 bases fit TRBD1. This CDR3 spans 15 amino acids. J gave up 4 bases and V 2 bases, and 3 bases lay outside the gene matches. Germline CDR1 and CDR2: SGHAT and FQNNGV. CDR3 coding DNA: TGTGCCAGCAGCTTATGGACAGGGGTGAATCAGCCCCAGCATTTT. This encodes CASSLWTGVNQPQHF.

The table lists this clonotype with many counts. V and J are TRBV27 and TRBJ2-7; tentatively, D is TRBD1 (6 bases). From germline, CDR1 is MNHEY and CDR2 SMNVEV (reference sequence). V lost 4 bases and J lost 2, with 9 bases in between. CDR3 length equals 13 residues. The CDR3 loop is CASSYRETYEQYF. The CDR3 DNA is TGTGCCAGCAGTTACAGGGAGACCTACGAGCAGTACTTC.

This clonotype was observed at least ten times. V is TRBV4-3 and J is TRBJ2-7; 10 nucleotides line up with TRBD1. CDR1 is LGHNA and CDR2 is YSLEER in the germline V gene. J was trimmed by 3 bases and V by 0 bases; bases with no gene match: 5. The CDR3 has 16 residues. Written as DNA, the CDR3 is TGCGCCAGCAGCCAAGAGTTGGGACAGGGGATCTACGAGCAGTACTTC. Protein sequence: CASSQELGQGIYEQYF.

This clonotype came up many times. The rearrangement uses TRBV29-1 and TRBJ2-2, with TRBD1 as a possible D gene (6 bases). Germline V gene data show CDR1 as SQVTM and CDR2 as ANQGSEA. The CDR3 totals 16 residues. Trimming removed 4 bases at V and 5 bases at J, with 20 bases between. The chain's CDR3 is CSVGGLLEGDTGELFF. Written as DNA, the CDR3 is TGCAGCGTTGGGGGCCTGCTAGAGGGGGATACCGGGGAGCTGTTTTTT.

This clonotype was seen repeatedly, ten times or more. The chain carries TRBV3-1 and TRBJ1-1, with D possibly TRBD1 on 5 matching bases. This CDR3 is built from 17 residues. CDR1 LGHDT and CDR2 YNNKEL come from the germline V gene (reference sequence). V gave up 0 bases and J gave up 1 base, with 15 bases separating them. This chain's CDR3 is CASSQDWGVRGNTEAFF. The CDR3 coding sequence is TGTGCCAGCAGCCAAGATTGGGGCGTCCGGGGGAACACTGAAGCTTTCTTT.

V gene TRBV11-2 combines with J gene TRBJ2-1, with D perhaps TRBD1 or TRBD2 (5 bases each). CDR3 size: 18 residues. Germline V gene lookup returns CDR1 SGHAT and CDR2 FQNNGV. Trimming left V 5 bases short and J 0 bases short, with 20 bases between. This chain's CDR3 is CASSPPPTGPSSYNEQFF. CDR3 sequence (DNA): TGTGCCAGCAGCCCCCCCCCAACGGGGCCAAGCTCCTACAATGAGCAGTTCTTC.

This clonotype was seen repeatedly, ten times or more. V usage is TRBV12-3 or TRBV12-4 and J usage is TRBJ1-2; 7 positions match TRBD1. After removal of 0 bases from V and 4 bases from J, the junction contained 5 bases not matched to a gene. The CDR3 totals 15 residues. Here the CDR3 reads CASSLAEQGIYGYTF. For the CDR3, the DNA is TGTGCCAGCAGTTTAGCGGAACAGGGGATCTATGGCTACACCTTC.

V is TRBV6-1 and J is TRBJ1-2, with 9 bases that match TRBD1. The CDR3 sequence is 16 residues long. V lost 2 bases and J lost 6; bases outside the gene matches: 10. Germline V CDR1 and CDR2: MNHNS, SASEGT. The CDR3 sequence: CASSEFKGTGFNGYTF. The CDR3 DNA follows: TGTGCCAGCAGTGAATTTAAGGGGACAGGGTTTAATGGCTACACCTTC.

Comment on this clonotype: Possible read error: a much larger clone is one base away. V gene TRBV7-2 combines with J gene TRBJ2-7, with TRBD1 identical over 8 bases. V dropped 1 base and J dropped 2; count of bases not matched to a gene: 1. CDR1 SGHTA and CDR2 FQGNSA come from the germline V gene. CDR3 length: 14 residues. The CDR3 protein is CASSLETGAYEQYF. DNA for the CDR3: TGTGCCAGCAGCTTAGAGACAGGGGCCTACGAGCAGTACTTC.

The J gene is TRBJ2-7, the V gene TRBV14; 7 bases agree with TRBD2. With V trimmed by 6 bases and J by 6 bases, 11 bases remained unmatched. The CDR3 is 14 residues long. Germline CDR1 reads SGHDN; CDR2 reads FVKESK. This CDR3 reads CASSLGGSGVEQYF. The CDR3 region has the DNA TGTGCCAGCAGTCTGGGCGGGAGCGGGGTCGAGCAGTACTTC.

This clonotype was seen only once. The CDR3 DNA sequence: TGTGCCTGGAGTGCGGTGGGGTGGGGGGAGACCCAGTACTTC. This codes for CAWSAVGWGETQYF. V usage is TRBV28 and J usage is TRBJ2-5; D may correspond to TRBD1 or TRBD2 (5 bases each). Germline values: CDR1 MDHEN, CDR2 SYDVKM. CDR3 length equals 14 residues. Trimming stripped 11 bases from V and 5 bases from J, with 21 bases between.

This clonotype was found once. The chain uses TRBV2 and TRBJ2-7; 8 nucleotides align to TRBD1. Germline V gives CDR1 SNHLY, CDR2 FYNNEI. Trimming took 0 bases from V and 7 from J; bases not matched to a gene: 5. The CDR3 covers 14 residues. CDR3: CASSEADRAGEQYF. The DNA of the CDR3 is TGTGCCAGCAGTGAAGCGGACAGGGCTGGTGAGCAGTACTTC.

At least ten counts were recorded for this clonotype. The genes are TRBV4-1 and TRBJ2-5; TRBD1 aligns across 8 bases. CDR1 and CDR2 (germline): MGHRA, YSYEKL. The CDR3 runs to 19 residues. V dropped 4 bases and J dropped 4; count of bases not matched to a gene: 20. The CDR3, as DNA: TGCGCCAGCAGCCCCTCTGGAGGGGCAGGGGGCTTATCAGGAGAGACCCAGTACTTC. Its protein is CASSPSGGAGGLSGETQYF.

This clonotype was picked up many times. J is TRBJ2-5 and V is TRBV6-1, with 11 positions matching TRBD1. Unmatched junction bases numbered 10, after V lost 2 bases and J lost 5 bases. The CDR3 runs to 17 residues. Per the germline V gene, CDR1 is MNHNS and CDR2 is SASEGT. The CDR3 sequence is CASSEFPRTGGGETQYF. The CDR3 bases are TGTGCCAGCAGTGAATTTCCAAGGACAGGGGGCGGTGAGACCCAGTACTTC.

At least ten counts were recorded for this clonotype. The V and J genes are TRBV3-1 and TRBJ1-1; no clear D. This CDR3 is 14 amino acids long. Trimming pared 3 bases from V and 2 bases from J, leaving 10 bases between. In germline, CDR1 is LGHDT, CDR2 YNNKEL (reference sequence). CDR3 residues: CASSQFDTNTEAFF. In nucleotides, the CDR3 is TGTGCCAGCAGCCAGTTTGATACCAACACTGAAGCTTTCTTT.

The chain has TRBV20-1 and TRBJ2-7; the D is unclear. Looked up from germline, CDR1 is DFQATT and CDR2 is SNEGSKA (reference sequence). The V end lost 4 bases, the J end lost 2 bases, and 12 bases lay between the germline ends. There are 13 residues in the CDR3. The CDR3 coding sequence is TGCAGTGCTAAAGGCCAGCGAACCTACGAGCAGTACTTC. It specifies CSAKGQRTYEQYF.